The 27 T cell receptor beta chains listed next were all sequenced from one sample in a study of PD-1 blockade in classical Hodgkin lymphoma. Regarding time point: cycle 4 day 1 (C4D1), after more than five weeks of nivolumab. No patient escaped relapse after autologous stem cell transplantation, and brentuximab vedotin exposure varied. Sequencing was performed with immunoSEQ multiplex PCR; in TCRdb, only in-frame clones are kept and a portion is missing. Of 80,000 to 100,000 clones listed, under 95% are singletons. The specimen comprised peripheral blood mononuclear cells (PBMCs), sampled before the fourth cycle of nivolumab. The receptors were sampled from a human donor with classical Hodgkin lymphoma.

The chain couples TRBV10-3 to TRBJ2-1; 7 nucleotides line up with TRBD2. The CDR3 has 14 amino acids. V was pared by 4 bases and J by 8 bases, with 8 bases of the junction left unmatched. Germline V lookup: CDR1 ENHRY, CDR2 SYGVKD. In DNA, the CDR3 is TGTGCCATCAGTGGGGGGAGGGGAGACGATGAGCAGTTCTTC. This sequence encodes CAISGGRGDDEQFF.

The chain joins TRBV18 to TRBJ1-2; no clear D gene. The ends were cut back, 6 bases at V and 0 bases at J, with 11 bases in the middle. The CDR3 length is 14 residues. Germline V lookup: CDR1 KGHSH, CDR2 LQKENI. This chain's CDR3 is CASSSESTNYGYTF. The CDR3 bases are TGTGCCAGCTCTTCAGAGAGTACTAACTATGGCTACACCTTC. The full variable domain, its missing parts supplied by reference TRBV18 and TRBJ1-2, is NAGVMQNPRHLVRRRGQEARLRCSPMKGHSHVYWYRQLPEEGLKFMVYLQKENIIDESGMPKERFSAEFPKEGPSILRIQQVVRGDSAAYFCASSSESTNYGYTFGSGTRLTVV.

V usage is TRBV30 and J usage is TRBJ2-3; TRBD2 aligns across 10 bases. CDR3 length: 13 amino acids. Germline CDR1 is GTSNPN and CDR2 is SVGIG (reference sequence). V lost 8 bases to trimming and J lost 8 bases; unmatched junction nucleotides: 10. The chain's CDR3 is CAGTSGTPGTQYF. CDR3 nucleotide sequence: TGTGCCGGCACTAGCGGGACCCCCGGTACGCAGTATTTT.

The chain carries TRBV28 and TRBJ1-3, with a tentative D call TRBD1 (5 bases). This CDR3 comprises 15 residues. CDR1 and CDR2 from the germline V gene are MDHEN and SYDVKM. V was pared by 3 bases and J by 5 bases, with 14 bases between. The CDR3 nucleotides are TGTGCCAGCAGTTTCACCGCGGGGGGACGAAACACCATATATTTT. Its protein is CASSFTAGGRNTIYF.

This chain uses TRBV5-1 with TRBJ2-1, with D perhaps being TRBD1 or TRBD2 (6 bases each). The CDR3 covers 13 residues. Germline V gene sequence: CDR1 SGHRS, CDR2 YFSETQ. Trimming pared 7 bases from V and 7 bases from J, leaving 15 bases between. In nucleotides, the CDR3 is TGCGCCAGCCGGGACATGGGGAGGAATGAGCAGTTCTTC. This sequence encodes CASRDMGRNEQFF.

The rearrangement joins TRBV5-6 to TRBJ1-2; D gene uncertain. Germline CDR1 and CDR2: SGHDT and YYEEEE. This CDR3 has 16 residues. The V gene lost 2 bases and the J gene lost 10 bases, with 24 bases spanning the gap. CDR3 residues: CASSFLTPLGASFYTF. The CDR3 DNA follows: TGTGCCAGCAGCTTTTTGACCCCCTTGGGTGCGTCTTTCTACACCTTC.

This sequence joins TRBV28 and TRBJ1-5; weak D call: TRBD1 (6 bases). With 5 bases removed from V and 3 bases from J, the gap between germline ends came to 23 bases. Per germline, CDR1 MDHEN and CDR2 SYDVKM. CDR3 length: 18 residues. CDR3 in DNA: TGTGCCAGCAGTCTTATGGGTTCCCCTAGACAGGACAATCAGCCCCAGCATTTT. Protein: CASSLMGSPRQDNQPQHF.

V and J are TRBV27 and TRBJ2-3; D might be TRBD1 or TRBD2, each matching 6 bases. CDR3 length equals 14 residues. Germline CDR1 and CDR2: MNHEY and SMNVEV (reference sequence). V was shortened by 6 bases and J by 4 bases, with 14 bases between the two germline ends. The CDR3 protein is CASSPGGGPDTQYF. The DNA of the CDR3 is TGTGCCAGCAGCCCAGGAGGGGGGCCAGATACGCAGTATTTT.

The chain employs TRBV2 and TRBJ2-1, with 8 bases aligning to TRBD2. Trimming removed 8 bases from V and 4 bases from J; junction bases left unmatched: 10. This CDR3 comprises 15 residues. Germline CDR1 SNHLY, CDR2 FYNNEI. CDR3 coding DNA: TGTGCCAGCCTAAGCAGACTAGCGATATACAATGAGCAGTTCTTC. Encoded protein: CASLSRLAIYNEQFF.

V and J are TRBV7-3 and TRBJ1-2; D gene ambiguous. Trimming removed 5 bases at V and 4 bases at J, with 17 bases between. In germline, CDR1 is SGHTA, CDR2 FQGTGA. The CDR3 runs 15 residues. CDR3 coding DNA: TGTGCCAGCAGCCAAACCCCCGGAATCCCCTATGGCTACACCTTC. Translation gives CASSQTPGIPYGYTF.

V and J are TRBV30 and TRBJ2-1; 14 bases map to TRBD2. This CDR3 is built from 18 residues. Germline values: CDR1 GTSNPN, CDR2 SVGIG (reference sequence). Trimming at V came to 7 bases and at J to 0 bases, leaving 11 bases not matched to a gene. The CDR3 loop reads CASEGLAGVTGSYNEQFF. In DNA, the CDR3 is TGTGCCTCTGAGGGACTAGCGGGAGTAACAGGCTCCTACAATGAGCAGTTCTTC.

V gene TRBV19 combines with J gene TRBJ2-3; D not resolved. Trimming took 1 base from V and 6 from J, leaving 8 bases between them. The CDR3 has 13 amino acids. Looked up from germline, CDR1 is LNHDA and CDR2 is SQIVND (reference sequence). The CDR3 loop reads CASSIADSDTQYF. CDR3 DNA: TGTGCCAGTAGTATAGCCGACTCGGATACGCAGTATTTT.

Turning to this clone: The sample carries other DNA sequences with the same CDR3. J is TRBJ2-3 and V is TRBV5-1; possibly TRBD1 or TRBD2 for D (5 bases each). The CDR3 runs 14 residues. The V end lost 0 bases, the J end lost 3 bases, and 8 bases lay between the germline ends. Germline CDR1 reads SGHRS; CDR2 reads YFSETQ. CDR3 sequence: CASSLEGSTDTQYF. CDR3 bases: TGCGCCAGCAGCTTGGAGGGGAGTACAGATACGCAGTATTTT.

In this sample, this clone turned up once. The rearrangement joins TRBV5-4 to TRBJ2-3; 11 nucleotides agree with TRBD2. This CDR3 is built from 17 residues. V lost 5 bases to trimming and J lost 3 bases; unmatched junction nucleotides: 11. The germline gives CDR1 SGHNT, CDR2 YYREEE (reference sequence). The CDR3 here is CASRNILAGGRTDTQYF. Written as DNA, the CDR3 is TGTGCCAGCAGGAATATCTTAGCGGGAGGGCGTACAGATACGCAGTATTTT.

The chain has TRBV7-6 and TRBJ1-4; TRBD1 matches 7 bases. Trimming removed 5 bases from V and 3 bases from J; junction bases left unmatched: 9. In germline, CDR1 is SGHVS, CDR2 FNYEAQ. The CDR3 runs to 16 residues. DNA for the CDR3: TGTGCCAGCAGCCGTTTAGGGGGACAGCCTAATGAAAAACTGTTTTTT. Protein: CASSRLGGQPNEKLFF.

The genes are TRBV25-1 and TRBJ2-7, with 7 nucleotides matching TRBD2. The CDR3 is 16 residues long. The ends lost 1 base at V and 3 bases at J; junction bases unmatched: 9. The V gene's germline CDR1 is MGHDK and CDR2 SYGVNS. The CDR3 is CASSESFGTKDYEQYF. The CDR3, as DNA: TGTGCCAGCAGTGAATCTTTTGGGACTAAAGACTACGAGCAGTACTTC.

J is TRBJ2-3 and V is TRBV6-5; no definite D call. Germline values: CDR1 MNHEY, CDR2 SVGAGI. The CDR3 extends over 13 amino acids. Between the trimmed V and J ends, which lost 0 bases and 6 bases, there was a span of 7 bases. The CDR3 coding sequence is TGTGCCAGCAGTTACTCGAGAGCGGATACGCAGTATTTT. This translates into CASSYSRADTQYF.

This chain uses TRBV19 with TRBJ2-3, with 11 bases fitting TRBD2. The V gene end was trimmed by 5 bases and the J gene end by 6 bases; junction bases not matched to a gene: 4. CDR3 length: 14 residues. From germline, CDR1 is LNHDA and CDR2 SQIVND (reference sequence). The CDR3 protein is CASSVLAGGDTQYF. The CDR3, as DNA: TGTGCCAGTAGTGTTCTAGCGGGAGGCGATACGCAGTATTTT.

The genes are TRBV5-1 and TRBJ2-1, with TRBD2 matching 10 bases. The J segment lost 4 bases and the V segment lost 0 bases, leaving 7 bases of the junction unmatched. Germline CDR1 and CDR2: SGHRS and YFSETQ. The CDR3 spans 17 residues. The CDR3 loop is CASSLESASGGYNEQFF. CDR3 sequence (DNA): TGCGCCAGCAGCTTGGAATCGGCTAGCGGGGGTTACAATGAGCAGTTCTTC.

The chain combines TRBV13 with TRBJ1-5, with 8 bases aligning to TRBD1. With V trimmed by 4 bases and J by 5 bases, 4 bases remained unmatched. Germline V gene sequence: CDR1 PRHDT, CDR2 FYEKMQ (reference sequence). The CDR3 loop spans 14 amino acids. CDR3 loop: CASSSQGGDQPQHF. CDR3 coding DNA: TGTGCCAGCAGCTCACAGGGGGGAGATCAGCCCCAGCATTTT.

This clone was counted between two and nine times. A junction boundary mismatches the germline segment, possibly from a read error. V and J are TRBV19 and TRBJ1-3, with a tentative D call TRBD1 (6 bases). Germline values: CDR1 LNHDA, CDR2 SQIVND (reference sequence). The CDR3 runs to 13 residues. CDR3 DNA sequence: TGTGCCAGCTCCGGGACAAAAAGAGGATTATCGAATTTT. Amino acids: CASSGTKRGLSNF. The full variable domain, its missing parts supplied by reference TRBV19 and TRBJ1-3, is DGGITQSPKYLFRKEGQNVTLSCEQNLNHDAMYWYRQDPGQGLRLIYYSQIVNDFQKGDIAEGYSVSREKKESFPLTVTSAQKNPTAFYLCASSGTKRGLSNFGEGSWLTVV.

This rearrangement joins TRBV19 to TRBJ2-4, with a weak D call TRBD1 (6 bases). CDR1 is LNHDA, CDR2 SQIVND, per germline (reference sequence). The CDR3 covers 17 residues. V was shortened by 5 bases and J by 3 bases, with 20 bases between the two germline ends. As DNA, the CDR3 is TGTGCCAGTAGTGCCCAACAGGGACATGGTGGCAAAAACATTCAGTACTTC. Its translation is CASSAQQGHGGKNIQYF.

The gene calls are TRBV28 and TRBJ1-5, with D perhaps matching TRBD1 (5 bases). Trimming shortened V by 1 base and J by 3 bases, and 10 bases separated the two germline ends. Germline V lookup: CDR1 MDHEN, CDR2 SYDVKM. The CDR3 covers 15 residues. CDR3 sequence (DNA): TGTGCCAGCAGTTTATTGGGACGGAACAATCAGCCCCAGCATTTT. Protein: CASSLLGRNNQPQHF.

The CDR3 DNA reads TGTGCCAGTAGTAGCGGACTAGCTAGTGGAGGCTATGAGCAGTTCTTC. As protein: CASSSGLASGGYEQFF. The chain couples TRBV19 to TRBJ2-1; 8 bases fit TRBD2. J was trimmed by 8 bases and V by 4 bases; bases with no gene match: 13. This CDR3 region has 16 residues. CDR1 is LNHDA and CDR2 is SQIVND in the germline V gene (reference sequence). The variable domain in full, with the rest retrieved from reference TRBV19 and TRBJ2-1, is DGGITQSPKYLFRKEGQNVTLSCEQNLNHDAMYWYRQDPGQGLRLIYYSQIVNDFQKGDIAEGYSVSREKKESFPLTVTSAQKNPTAFYLCASSSGLASGGYEQFFGPGTRLTVL.

The V gene is TRBV5-6, the J gene TRBJ2-5; 7 positions match TRBD1. Germline CDR1 reads SGHDT; CDR2 reads YYEEEE. With V trimmed by 4 bases and J by 5 bases, 11 bases remained unmatched. This CDR3 is 15 amino acids long. This CDR3 reads CASSGRDSPRETQYF. The DNA for the CDR3 is TGTGCCAGCAGCGGCCGGGACAGCCCGCGGGAGACCCAGTACTTC.

This clone occurred a few times. Here the CDR3 reads CASSTTGGGRDYGYTF. CDR3 nucleotides: TGTGCCAGCAGTACGACAGGGGGCGGACGGGACTATGGCTACACCTTC. This chain connects TRBV7-2 to TRBJ1-2, with TRBD1 identical over 10 bases. Germline V gene lookup returns CDR1 SGHTA and CDR2 FQGNSA. J gave up 3 bases and V 6 bases, and 10 bases lay outside the gene matches. CDR3 size: 16 residues.

In its sample, this clone was seen a few times. The V and J genes are TRBV6-1 and TRBJ2-3, with 11 bases lining up with TRBD1. Per the germline V gene, CDR1 is MNHNS and CDR2 is SASEGT. This CDR3 spans 13 amino acids. The V gene end was trimmed by 8 bases and the J gene end by 5 bases; junction bases not matched to a gene: 3. The CDR3 sequence is CASGQGARDTQYF. DNA of the CDR3: TGTGCCAGCGGACAGGGGGCAAGAGATACGCAGTATTTT.